Following are 2 T cell receptor beta chains from one sample sequenced in a study of cytotoxic CD8 clonotypes in ibrutinib-treated CLL. Sequenced by immunoSEQ multiplex PCR; TCRdb stores in-frame clones only, minus some. The repertoire consists of some 93,000 clones, with 60% to 80% occurring once and the leading ten covering about 33%. The input for sequencing was PBMCs, taken after 12 months of ibrutinib treatment. The receptors stem from a human donor with chronic lymphocytic leukemia.

The chain recombines TRBV19 with TRBJ1-6; tentative D call: TRBD1 (5 bases). Germline loops: CDR1 LNHDA, CDR2 SQIVND (reference sequence). Trimming shortened V by 2 bases and J by 7 bases, and 15 bases separated the two germline ends. This CDR3 is built from 16 residues. The CDR3 DNA is TGTGCCAGTAGTATAAACCGGGAACGGGGGAATTCACCCCTCCACTTT. It codes for CASSINRERGNSPLHF.

V gene TRBV30 combines with J gene TRBJ2-7; no clear D. The V and J ends lost 3 bases and 2 bases respectively, with 5 bases between them. The germline V gene has CDR1 GTSNPN and CDR2 SVGIG (reference sequence). The CDR3 contains 11 residues. The CDR3 spells CAWSHTYEQYF. CDR3 bases: TGTGCCTGGAGCCACACCTACGAGCAGTACTTC.